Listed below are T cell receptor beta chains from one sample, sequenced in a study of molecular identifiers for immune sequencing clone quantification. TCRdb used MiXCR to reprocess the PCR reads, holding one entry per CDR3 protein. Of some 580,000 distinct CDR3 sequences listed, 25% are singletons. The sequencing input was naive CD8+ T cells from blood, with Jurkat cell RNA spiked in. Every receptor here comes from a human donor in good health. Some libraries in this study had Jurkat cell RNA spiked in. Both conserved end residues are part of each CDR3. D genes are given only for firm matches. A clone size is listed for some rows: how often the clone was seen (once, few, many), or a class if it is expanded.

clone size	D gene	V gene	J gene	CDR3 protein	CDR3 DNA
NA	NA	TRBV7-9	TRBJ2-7	CASSFQGNYEQYF	TGTGCCAGCAGCTTCCAGGGCAACTACGAGCAGTACTTC
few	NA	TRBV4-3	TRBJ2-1	CASSQDTDPTYNEQFF	TGCGCCAGCAGCCAAGATACAGACCCCACCTACAATGAGCAGTTCTTC
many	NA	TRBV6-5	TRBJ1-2	CASSYSGKDGYTF	TGTGCCAGCAGTTACTCAGGGAAGGATGGCTACACCTTC
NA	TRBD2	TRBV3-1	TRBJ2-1	CASSQVLTAGVPDEQFF	TGTGCCAGCAGCCAAGTTCTTACTGCGGGGGTGCCGGATGAGCAGTTCTTC
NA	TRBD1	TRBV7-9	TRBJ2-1	CASSADRDNEQFF	TGTGCCAGCAGCGCAGACAGGGATAATGAGCAGTTCTTC
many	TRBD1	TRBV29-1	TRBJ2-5	CSVQTGLQETQYF	TGCAGCGTTCAGACAGGGTTGCAAGAGACCCAGTACTTC
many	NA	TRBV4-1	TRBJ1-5	CASSQVRTGNQPQHF	TGCGCCAGCAGCCAAGTAAGGACAGGCAATCAGCCCCAGCATTTT
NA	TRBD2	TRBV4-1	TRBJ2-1	CASSQVGTSALNEQFF	TGCGCCAGCAGCCAAGTCGGGACTAGCGCTCTCAATGAGCAGTTCTTC
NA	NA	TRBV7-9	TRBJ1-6	CASSLGPGYGSSPLHF	TGTGCCAGCAGCTTAGGACCAGGGTATGGTAGTTCACCCCTCCACTTT
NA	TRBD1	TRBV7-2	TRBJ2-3	CASRLLGGPDTQYF	TGTGCCAGCCGCTTACTAGGGGGCCCAGATACGCAATATTTT
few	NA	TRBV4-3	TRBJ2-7	CASSQDRGVRYEQYF	TGCGCCAGCAGCCAAGATCGAGGGGTGAGATACGAGCAGTACTTC
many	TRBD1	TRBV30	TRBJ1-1	CAWRARTGPEAFF	TGTGCCTGGAGGGCCAGGACAGGGCCTGAAGCTTTCTTT
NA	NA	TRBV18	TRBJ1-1	CASSPVDLPHTEAFF	TGTGCCAGCTCACCAGTCGACTTACCCCACACTGAAGCTTTCTTT
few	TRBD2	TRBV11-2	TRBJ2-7	CASSATSGGDYEQYF	TGTGCCAGCAGCGCAACTAGCGGGGGAGACTACGAGCAGTACTTC
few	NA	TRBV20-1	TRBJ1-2	CSARELANYGYTF	TGCAGTGCTAGAGAACTCGCTAACTATGGCTACACCTTC
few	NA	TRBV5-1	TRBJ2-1	CASSLEGQGWTNEQFF	TGCGCCAGCAGCTTGGAAGGCCAGGGGTGGACAAATGAGCAGTTCTTC
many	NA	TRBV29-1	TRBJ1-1	CSVPTPTDYGDTEAFF	TGCAGCGTTCCAACCCCCACAGACTACGGGGACACTGAAGCTTTCTTT
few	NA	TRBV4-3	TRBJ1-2	CASSQDRGVGNYGYTF	TGCGCCAGCAGCCAAGATCGGGGGGTCGGAAACTATGGCTACACCTTC
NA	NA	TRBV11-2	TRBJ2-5	CASSRSVYQETQYF	TGTGCCAGCAGCCGCTCAGTGTACCAAGAGACCCAGTACTTC
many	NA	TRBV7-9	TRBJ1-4	CASSLAWMGEKLFF	TGTGCCAGCAGCTTAGCGTGGATGGGTGAAAAACTGTTTTTT
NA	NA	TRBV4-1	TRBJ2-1	CASSPGQANEQFF	TGCGCCAGCAGCCCTGGACAAGCCAATGAGCAGTTCTTC
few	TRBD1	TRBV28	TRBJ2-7	CASKGQGTSYEQYF	TGTGCCAGCAAGGGACAGGGGACCTCCTACGAGCAGTACTTC
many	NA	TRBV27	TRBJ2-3	CASSPTTGSRTDTQYF	TGTGCCAGCAGTCCCACAACAGGGTCTCGGACAGATACGCAGTATTTT
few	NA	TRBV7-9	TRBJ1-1	CASSLALQVKDTEAFF	TGTGCCAGCAGCTTAGCGCTGCAGGTCAAGGACACTGAAGCTTTCTTT
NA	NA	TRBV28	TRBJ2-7	CASSTPRTVGTYEQYF	TGTGCCAGCAGTACTCCTCGGACAGTCGGAACCTACGAGCAGTACTTC
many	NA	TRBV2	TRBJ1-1	CASSVSNTEAFF	TGTGCCAGCAGTGTCTCGAACACTGAAGCTTTCTTT
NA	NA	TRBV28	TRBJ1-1	CASIPTRGRAEAFF	TGTGCCAGCATCCCGACGCGGGGCAGAGCTGAAGCTTTCTTT
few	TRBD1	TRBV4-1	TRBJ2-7	CASSLGQGSYAQYF	TGCGCCAGCAGCCTCGGACAGGGTTCGTACGCGCAGTACTTC
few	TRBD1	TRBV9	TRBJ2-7	CASSGRDSTYEQYF	TGTGCCAGCAGCGGCCGGGACAGTACCTACGAGCAGTACTTC
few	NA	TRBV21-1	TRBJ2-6	CASSKEGVISGANVLTF	TGTGCCAGCAGCAAAGAGGGGGTTATCTCTGGGGCCAACGTCCTGACTTTC
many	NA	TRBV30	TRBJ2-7	CAWNRLDYEQYF	TGTGCCTGGAACCGGCTAGACTACGAGCAGTACTTC
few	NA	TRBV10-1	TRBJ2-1	CASSDLAAANEQFF	TGCGCCAGCAGTGATTTAGCTGCTGCGAATGAGCAGTTCTTC
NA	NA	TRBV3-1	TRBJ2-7	CASSRRTGTSEQYF	TGTGCCAGCAGCCGAAGGACAGGGACTAGCGAGCAGTACTTC
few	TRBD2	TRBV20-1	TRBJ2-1	CSARSSGSYNEQFF	TGCAGTGCGCGCTCTAGCGGCTCCTACAATGAGCAGTTCTTC
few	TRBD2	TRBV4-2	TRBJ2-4	CASSQSTTSGGAGNIQYF	TGTGCCAGCAGCCAGTCAACGACTAGCGGGGGGGCCGGAAACATTCAGTACTTC
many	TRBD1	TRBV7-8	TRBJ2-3	CASSLTGFGTDTQYF	TGTGCCAGCAGCTTGACAGGGTTCGGGACAGATACGCAGTATTTT
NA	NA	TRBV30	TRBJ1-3	CASRPGNTIYF	TGTGCCTCCCGGCCTGGAAACACCATATATTTT